This T cell receptor (beta chain) was captured by sequencing in a study of T cells in Graves' hyperthyroidism and ophthalmopathy. The CDR3 length is 18 residues. Germline CDR1 reads MNHEY; CDR2 reads SVGEGT. The ends were cut back, 2 bases at V and 3 bases at J, with 20 bases in the middle. This clonotype appeared many times. TCR beta CDR3 regions were amplified from RNA transcripts. The HTBI primer set was used in a first-round RT-PCR of the TCR CDR3. TCRdb processed the multiplex PCR reads anew with MiXCR; each CDR3 protein has one entry. This sample yields around 580,000 distinct CDR3 sequences, of which roughly a sixth are seen a single time; 18% belongs to the top ten.

Sequencing was done on a sample of blood. The chain uses TRBV6-2 or TRBV6-3 and TRBJ2-1, with D perhaps TRBD2 (7 bases). The receptor was isolated from a woman between 18 and 29 years old with Graves' hyperthyroidism. The CDR3 DNA sequence: TGTGCCAGCAGTTACAATTTAAACGGCGGGGGCCACTACAATGAGCAGTTCTTC. This gives the protein CASSYNLNGGGHYNEQFF.